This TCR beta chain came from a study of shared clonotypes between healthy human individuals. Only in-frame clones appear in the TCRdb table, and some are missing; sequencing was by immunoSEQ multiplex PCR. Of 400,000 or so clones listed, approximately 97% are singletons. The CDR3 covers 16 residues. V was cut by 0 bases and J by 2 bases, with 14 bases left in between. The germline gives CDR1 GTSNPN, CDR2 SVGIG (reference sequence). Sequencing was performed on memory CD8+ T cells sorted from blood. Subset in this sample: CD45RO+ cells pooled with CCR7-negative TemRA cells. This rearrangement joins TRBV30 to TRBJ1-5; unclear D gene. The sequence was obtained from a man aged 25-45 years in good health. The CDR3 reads CAWSVGGYDRNQPQHF. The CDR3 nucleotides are TGTGCCTGGAGTGTAGGAGGGTATGACCGCAATCAGCCCCAGCATTTT.